This paragraph covers one T cell receptor (beta chain) sequence. Its antigen remains unidentified. The data belong to a study of cytomegalovirus exposure and HLA in healthy donors. Study findings and constraints: Researchers had no immune exposure information except CMV serostatus available.

13 Jbeta primers and 60 Vbeta primers were used for the PCR. Clones were sequenced by immunoSEQ multiplex PCR, and TCRdb holds only the in-frame ones, with some missing. The sample holds 110,000 to 150,000 clones, 77% seen once. Trimming removed 2 bases from V and 0 bases from J; junction bases left unmatched: 11. The CDR3 extends over 18 amino acids. Germline CDR1 reads SGHDT; CDR2 reads YYEEEE. The source is a male donor in good health and CMV-seronegative. Sequencing was done on a sample of PBMCs. The rearrangement joins TRBV5-6 to TRBJ1-1; 9 bases map to TRBD1. Here the CDR3 DNA reads TGTGCCAGCAGCTTATACAGGGGGCGCAACCATGTGAACACTGAAGCTTTCTTT. Residues: CASSLYRGRNHVNTEAFF.